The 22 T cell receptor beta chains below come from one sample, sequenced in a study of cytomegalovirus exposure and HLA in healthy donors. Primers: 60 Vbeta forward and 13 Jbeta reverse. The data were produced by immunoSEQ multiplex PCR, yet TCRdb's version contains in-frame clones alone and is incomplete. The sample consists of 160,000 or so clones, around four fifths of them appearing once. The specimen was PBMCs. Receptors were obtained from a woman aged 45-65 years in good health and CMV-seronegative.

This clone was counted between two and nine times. The CDR3 nucleotides read TGTGCCATCAGGGCCGCGGGGGGGCCGGTCGAGACCCAGTACTTC. It translates to CAIRAAGGPVETQYF. The chain is built from TRBV10-3 and TRBJ2-5; TRBD2 matches at 9 bases. V trimming: 6 bases; J trimming: 5 bases; junction bases outside the gene matches: 10. In germline, CDR1 is ENHRY, CDR2 SYGVKD. The CDR3 contains 15 residues.

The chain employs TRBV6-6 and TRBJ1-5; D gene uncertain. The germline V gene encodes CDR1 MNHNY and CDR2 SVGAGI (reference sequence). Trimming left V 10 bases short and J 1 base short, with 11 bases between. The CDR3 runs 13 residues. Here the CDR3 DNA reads TGTGCCACCGTCGTCGGGAGCAATCAGCCCCAGCATTTT. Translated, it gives CATVVGSNQPQHF.

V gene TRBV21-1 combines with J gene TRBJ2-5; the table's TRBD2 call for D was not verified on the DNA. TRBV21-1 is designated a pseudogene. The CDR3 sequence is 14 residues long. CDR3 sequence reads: CASSMERGDETQYF. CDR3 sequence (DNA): TGTGCCAGCAGCATGGAGCGGGGGGATGAGACCCAGTACTTC.

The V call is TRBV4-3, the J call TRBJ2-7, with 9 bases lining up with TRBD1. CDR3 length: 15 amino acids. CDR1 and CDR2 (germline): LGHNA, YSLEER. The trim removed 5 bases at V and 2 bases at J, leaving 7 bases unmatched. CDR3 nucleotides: TGCGCCAGCAGCTACCGACAGGGGGAAGCCTACGAGCAGTACTTC. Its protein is CASSYRQGEAYEQYF.

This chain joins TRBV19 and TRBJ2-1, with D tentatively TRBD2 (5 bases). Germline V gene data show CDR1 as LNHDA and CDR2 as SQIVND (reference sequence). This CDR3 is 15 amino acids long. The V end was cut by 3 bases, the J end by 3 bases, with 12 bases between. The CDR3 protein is CASSIIGKDYNEQFF. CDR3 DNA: TGTGCCAGTAGTATTATCGGGAAGGACTACAATGAGCAGTTCTTC.

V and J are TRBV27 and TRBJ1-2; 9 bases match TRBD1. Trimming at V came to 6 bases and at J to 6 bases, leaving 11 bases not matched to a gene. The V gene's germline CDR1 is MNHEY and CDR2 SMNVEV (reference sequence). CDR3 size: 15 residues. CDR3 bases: TGTGCCAGCAGCCTTTCTAATACAGGGGGCGATGGCTACACCTTC. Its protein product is CASSLSNTGGDGYTF.

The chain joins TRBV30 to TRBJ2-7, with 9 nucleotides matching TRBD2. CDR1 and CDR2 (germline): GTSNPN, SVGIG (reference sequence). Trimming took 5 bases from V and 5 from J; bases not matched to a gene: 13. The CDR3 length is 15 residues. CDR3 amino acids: CAWGDPPSGKHEQYF. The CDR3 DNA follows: TGTGCCTGGGGTGACCCGCCTAGCGGGAAACACGAGCAGTACTTC.

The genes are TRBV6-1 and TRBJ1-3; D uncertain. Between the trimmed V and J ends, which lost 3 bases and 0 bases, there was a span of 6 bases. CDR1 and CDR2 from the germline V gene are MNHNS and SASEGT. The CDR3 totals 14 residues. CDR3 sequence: CASSENFSGNTIYF. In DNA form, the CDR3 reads TGTGCCAGCAGTGAGAACTTCTCTGGAAACACCATATATTTT.

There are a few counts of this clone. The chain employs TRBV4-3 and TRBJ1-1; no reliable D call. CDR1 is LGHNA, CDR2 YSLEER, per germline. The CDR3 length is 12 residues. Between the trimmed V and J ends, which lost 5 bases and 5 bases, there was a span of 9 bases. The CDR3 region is CASSLFGTEAFF. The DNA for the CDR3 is TGCGCCAGCAGCTTATTCGGGACTGAAGCTTTCTTT.

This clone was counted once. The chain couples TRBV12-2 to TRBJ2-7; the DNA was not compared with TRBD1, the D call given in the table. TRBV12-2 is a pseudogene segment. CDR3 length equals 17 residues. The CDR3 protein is CASRLPPRQGPAYEQYF. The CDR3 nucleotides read TGTGCAAGTCGCTTACCACCCAGACAGGGTCCAGCCTACGAGCAGTACTTC.

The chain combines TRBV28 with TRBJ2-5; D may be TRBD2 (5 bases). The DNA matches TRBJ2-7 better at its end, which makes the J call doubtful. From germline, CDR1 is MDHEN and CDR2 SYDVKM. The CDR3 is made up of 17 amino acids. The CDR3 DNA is TGTGCCAGCAGCCCCGGGTTCGGACTGGTAAGCTCCTACGAGCAGTACTTC. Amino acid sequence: CASSPGFGLVSSYEQYF.

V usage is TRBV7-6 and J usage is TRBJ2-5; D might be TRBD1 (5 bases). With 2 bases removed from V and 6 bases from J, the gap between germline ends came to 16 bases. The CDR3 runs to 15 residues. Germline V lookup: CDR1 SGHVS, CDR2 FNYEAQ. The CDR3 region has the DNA TGTGCCAGCAGCTTAAAGGGGTACCCGGATAAGACCCAGTACTTC. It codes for CASSLKGYPDKTQYF.

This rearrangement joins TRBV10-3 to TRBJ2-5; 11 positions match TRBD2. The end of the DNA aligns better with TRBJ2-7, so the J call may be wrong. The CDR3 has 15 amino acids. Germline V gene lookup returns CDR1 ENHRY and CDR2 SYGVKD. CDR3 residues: CAIRPGLAASYEQYF. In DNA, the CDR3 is TGTGCCATCAGACCGGGACTAGCGGCCTCCTACGAGCAGTACTTC.

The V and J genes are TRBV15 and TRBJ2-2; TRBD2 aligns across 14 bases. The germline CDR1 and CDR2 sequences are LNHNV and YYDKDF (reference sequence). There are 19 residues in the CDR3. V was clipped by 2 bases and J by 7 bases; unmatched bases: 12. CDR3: CATSRRAGLAGGVGGELFF. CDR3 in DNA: TGTGCCACCAGCAGACGGGCCGGACTAGCGGGAGGAGTGGGCGGGGAGCTGTTTTTT.

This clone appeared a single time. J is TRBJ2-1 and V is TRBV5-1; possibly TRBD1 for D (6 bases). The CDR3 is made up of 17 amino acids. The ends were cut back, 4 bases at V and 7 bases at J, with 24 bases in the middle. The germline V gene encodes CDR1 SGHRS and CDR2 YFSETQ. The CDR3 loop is CASSHRRQELMGNEQFF. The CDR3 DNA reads TGCGCCAGCAGCCACAGAAGACAGGAGTTGATGGGGAATGAGCAGTTCTTC.

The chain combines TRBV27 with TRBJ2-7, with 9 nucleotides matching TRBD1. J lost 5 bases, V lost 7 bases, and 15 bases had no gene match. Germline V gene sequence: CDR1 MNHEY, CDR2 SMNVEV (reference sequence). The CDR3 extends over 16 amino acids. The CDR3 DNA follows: TGTGCCAGCACCTTAAGGAGTGGACAGGGGCTCGACGAGCAGTACTTC. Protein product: CASTLRSGQGLDEQYF.

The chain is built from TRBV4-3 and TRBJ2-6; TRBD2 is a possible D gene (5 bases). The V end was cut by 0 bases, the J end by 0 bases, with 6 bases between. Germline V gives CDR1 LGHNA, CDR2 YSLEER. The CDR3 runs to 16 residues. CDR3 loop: CASSQEGASGANVLTF. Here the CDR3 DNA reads TGCGCCAGCAGCCAAGAGGGAGCCTCTGGGGCCAACGTCCTGACTTTC.

CDR3 region: CASSRARDLAKNIQYF. The CDR3 nucleotides are TGCGCCAGCAGCCGGGCCAGAGATCTAGCCAAAAACATTCAGTACTTC. V and J are TRBV4-1 and TRBJ2-4; D gene unclear. The CDR3 runs to 16 residues. The V end lost 4 bases, the J end lost 0 bases, and 13 bases lay between the germline ends. Germline V gene data show CDR1 as MGHRA and CDR2 as YSYEKL.

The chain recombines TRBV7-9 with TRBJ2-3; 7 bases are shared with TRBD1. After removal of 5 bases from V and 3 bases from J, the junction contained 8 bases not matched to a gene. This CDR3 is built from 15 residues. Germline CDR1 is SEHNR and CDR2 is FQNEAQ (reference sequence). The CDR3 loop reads CASSRDRVGTDTQYF. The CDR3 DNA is TGTGCCAGCAGCCGAGACAGGGTCGGGACAGATACGCAGTATTTT.

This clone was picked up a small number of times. The CDR3 region has the DNA TGTGCCATCAGTGACGGGCCGGGACAGAGGGTAATCACTGAAGCTTTCTTT. Translating it yields CAISDGPGQRVITEAFF. The chain recombines TRBV10-3 with TRBJ1-1, with 7 bases identical to TRBD1. V lost 3 bases and J lost 4; bases outside the gene matches: 14. Germline assignment: CDR1 ENHRY and CDR2 SYGVKD. CDR3 length: 17 amino acids.

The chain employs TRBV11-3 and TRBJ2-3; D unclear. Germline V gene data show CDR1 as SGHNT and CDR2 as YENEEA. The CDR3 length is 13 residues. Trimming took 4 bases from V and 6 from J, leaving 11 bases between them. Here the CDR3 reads CASSSVPRDTQYF. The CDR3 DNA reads TGTGCCAGCAGCTCCGTACCACGGGATACGCAGTATTTT.

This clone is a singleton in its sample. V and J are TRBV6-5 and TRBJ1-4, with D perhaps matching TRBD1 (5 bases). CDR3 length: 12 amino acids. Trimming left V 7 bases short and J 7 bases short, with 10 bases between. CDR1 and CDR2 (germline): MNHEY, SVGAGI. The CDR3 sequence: CASTTGGEKLFF. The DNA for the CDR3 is TGTGCCAGCACCACCGGGGGTGAAAAACTGTTTTTT.